The clone carrying this T cell receptor gamma chain has only a few counts. The antigen is not known. The data belong to a study of Vδ1+ human thymocytes. Study-wide results and caveats: Donors shared many TRG clonotypes but few TRD clonotypes. In the thymus, TRG and TRD repertoires looked highly polyclonal with Gaussian CDR3 lengths.

Looked up from germline, CDR1 is GITISATS and CDR2 is ISYDGTV (reference sequence). The V and J ends lost 3 bases and 6 bases, in that order; junction bases with no gene match: 8. This CDR3 contains 13 residues. RNA was extracted from the cells and then reverse transcribed. Multiplex PCR used pooled V-gene forward primers and a constant-region reverse primer to amplify CDR3s. TCRdb re-called the multiplex PCR reads with CATT. Here the sample spans tens of thousands of gamma-chain clones, more than 15% being singletons. Material for sequencing was Vdelta1+ gamma-delta thymocytes from the thymus. Subset given: FACS-sorted CD3+ TCRalphabeta- TCRVdelta1+ TCRVdelta2- thymocytes. This TCR was sampled from a boy under three years old who had congenital heart surgery. The chain is built from TRGV9 and TRGJ1 or TRGJ2. The CDR3 nucleotides are TGTGCCTTGTGGGAGCCACCTGGTTATAAGAAACTCTTT. Translation gives CALWEPPGYKKLF.